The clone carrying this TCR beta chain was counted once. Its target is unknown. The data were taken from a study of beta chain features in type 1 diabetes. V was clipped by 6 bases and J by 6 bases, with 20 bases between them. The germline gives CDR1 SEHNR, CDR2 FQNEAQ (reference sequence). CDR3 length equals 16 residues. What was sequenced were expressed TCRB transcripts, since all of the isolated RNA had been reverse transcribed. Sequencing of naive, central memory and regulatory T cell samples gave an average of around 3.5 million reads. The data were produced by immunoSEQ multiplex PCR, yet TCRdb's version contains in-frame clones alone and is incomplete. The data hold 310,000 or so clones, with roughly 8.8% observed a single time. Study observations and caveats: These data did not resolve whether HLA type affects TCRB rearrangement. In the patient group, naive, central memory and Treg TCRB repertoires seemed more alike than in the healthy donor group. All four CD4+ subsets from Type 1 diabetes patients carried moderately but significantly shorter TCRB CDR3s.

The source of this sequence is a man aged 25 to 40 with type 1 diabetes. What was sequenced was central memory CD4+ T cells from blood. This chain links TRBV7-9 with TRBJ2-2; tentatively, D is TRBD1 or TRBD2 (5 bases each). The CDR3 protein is CASSSPGTLGAGELFF. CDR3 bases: TGTGCCAGCAGTTCCCCCGGGACCCTAGGGGCCGGGGAGCTGTTTTTT.